The sequence of this T cell receptor (beta chain) was determined in a study of blood T cells in healthy people across ages. For the study at large: T cells yielded about one barcoded beta molecule per two cells through template switching.

Study results and limitations: More naive CD4+ cells and higher diversity were found in long-lived than in aged donors.

The second PCR ran 7 to 11 cycles with a sample-barcoded 5' primer and J-beta primers. Each cDNA molecule carried a tag from a template-switch adaptor that contained 12 random nucleotides. TCRdb independently ran MiXCR on the 5' RACE reads; one entry per CDR3 protein. The sample yields roughly 680,000 distinct CDR3 sequences, over 40% seen once. Every sample had a minimum of 6.5 million PBMCs isolated. The CDR3 is made up of 14 amino acids. The germline CDR1 and CDR2 sequences are DFQATT and SNEGSKA (reference sequence). The ends were cut back, 7 bases at V and 8 bases at J, with 21 bases in the middle. This clonotype has a handful of counts. Its target is unknown.

The source of this sequence is a woman of 80 years or more in good health. V and J are TRBV20-1 and TRBJ2-1; TRBD1 might be the D (7 bases). Source material: blood. CDR3 sequence: CSVSAGQIGDEQFF. Written as DNA, the CDR3 is TGCAGTGTGTCGGCGGGACAGATTGGGGATGAGCAGTTCTTC.